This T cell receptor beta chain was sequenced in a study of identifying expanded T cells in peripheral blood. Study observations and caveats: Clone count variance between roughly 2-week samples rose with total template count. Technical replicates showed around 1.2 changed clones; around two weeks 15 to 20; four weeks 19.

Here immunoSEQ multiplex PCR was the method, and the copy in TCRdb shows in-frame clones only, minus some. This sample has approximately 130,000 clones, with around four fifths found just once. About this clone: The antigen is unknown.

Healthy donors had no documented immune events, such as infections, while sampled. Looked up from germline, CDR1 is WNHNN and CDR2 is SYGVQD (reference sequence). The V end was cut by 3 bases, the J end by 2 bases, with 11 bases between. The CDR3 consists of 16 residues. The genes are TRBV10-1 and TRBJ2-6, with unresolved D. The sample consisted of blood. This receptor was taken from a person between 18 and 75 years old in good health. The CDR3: CASSDPRIPGANVLTF. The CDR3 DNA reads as TGCGCCAGCAGTGACCCCAGGATTCCTGGGGCCAACGTCCTGACTTTC.